The 8 T cell receptor beta chains listed next were all sequenced from one sample in a study of shared clonotypes between healthy human individuals. Sequencing used immunoSEQ multiplex PCR; TCRdb keeps in-frame clones, though not all of them. The table lists about 2.1 million clones, roughly 91% of them singletons. Naive CD8 cells lacked CD45RO and underwent positive selection for CCR7, leaving out terminally differentiated effector memory CD45RA+ cells. The material sequenced was naive CD8+ T cells from PBMCs. The receptors derive from a man between 18 and 29 years old in good health. Some clones in this sample may be carry-over from other donors' samples.

This clone occurred once. The chain combines TRBV4-1 with TRBJ2-5, with a tentative D call TRBD1 (6 bases). The CDR3 is 16 amino acids. The germline CDR1 and CDR2 sequences are MGHRA and YSYEKL. Trimming removed 0 bases from V and 2 bases from J, with 13 bases in between. This CDR3 is CASSQDFQGLQETQYF. The CDR3 nucleotides are TGCGCCAGCAGCCAAGATTTCCAGGGGTTGCAAGAGACCCAGTACTTC.

The chain couples TRBV7-9 to TRBJ2-7, with D unresolved. CDR3 size: 14 residues. Trimming took off 2 bases at V and 1 base at J, with 9 bases between the two ends. Germline-derived CDR1 and CDR2 are SEHNR and FQNEAQ (reference sequence). CDR3 amino acids: CASSLQVQSYEQYF. The CDR3 coding sequence is TGTGCCAGCAGCTTACAGGTGCAGTCCTACGAGCAGTACTTC. Supplemented by reference TRBV7-9 and TRBJ2-7, the full variable domain reads DTGVSQNPRHKITKRGQNVTFRCDPISEHNRLYWYRQTLGQGPEFLTYFQNEAQLEKSRLLSDRFSAERPKGSFSTLEIQRTEQGDSAMYLCASSLQVQSYEQYFGPGTRLTVT.

This chain connects TRBV28 to TRBJ2-1; D perhaps matches TRBD1 (5 bases). The CDR3 contains 14 residues. Trimming shortened V by 5 bases and J by 9 bases, and 17 bases separated the two germline ends. Germline assignment: CDR1 MDHEN and CDR2 SYDVKM. The CDR3 DNA is TGTGCCAGCAGTGACAGCGACCTCTGGGGTGAGCAGTTCTTC. This translates into CASSDSDLWGEQFF.

The J gene is TRBJ1-2, the V gene TRBV19, with 12 bases aligning to TRBD1. V lost 2 bases and J lost 8; bases outside the gene matches: 6. This CDR3 is 15 amino acids long. The germline CDR1 and CDR2 sequences are LNHDA and SQIVND (reference sequence). The CDR3 DNA reads as TGTGCCAGTAGTATATCGGGACAGGGGGCTCCCGGCTACACCTTC. Translated: CASSISGQGAPGYTF. Supplemented by reference TRBV19 and TRBJ1-2, the full variable domain reads DGGITQSPKYLFRKEGQNVTLSCEQNLNHDAMYWYRQDPGQGLRLIYYSQIVNDFQKGDIAEGYSVSREKKESFPLTVTSAQKNPTAFYLCASSISGQGAPGYTFGSGTRLTVV.

The V and J genes are TRBV28 and TRBJ2-2; TRBD1 or TRBD2 may be the D gene (5 bases each). V lost 7 bases and J 7 bases, leaving 25 bases between the germline ends. Germline lookup yields CDR1 MDHEN and CDR2 SYDVKM. The CDR3 runs to 17 residues. The CDR3 sequence is CASTEIGDGSLGGELFF. CDR3 DNA sequence: TGTGCCAGCACCGAAATAGGGGACGGCTCTTTGGGCGGGGAGCTGTTTTTT.

This clone was observed a single time. The chain couples TRBV15 to TRBJ2-3, with D unclear. This CDR3 is 17 amino acids long. Trimming stripped 3 bases from V and 0 bases from J, with 16 bases between. Looked up from germline, CDR1 is LNHNV and CDR2 is YYDKDF (reference sequence). The CDR3: CATSRLSPAKSTDTQYF. The CDR3 DNA is TGTGCCACCAGCAGGTTGTCTCCAGCAAAGAGCACAGATACGCAGTATTTT.

The V and J genes are TRBV28 and TRBJ2-7; D is perhaps TRBD1 (5 bases). V was trimmed by 7 bases and J by 0 bases, leaving 13 bases between them. The CDR3 covers 14 residues. From germline, CDR1 is MDHEN and CDR2 SYDVKM. CDR3 DNA sequence: TGTGCCAGCAACAACGACGACAGCTCCTACGAGCAGTACTTC. Translating gives CASNNDDSSYEQYF. The full variable domain, rest sourced from reference TRBV28 and TRBJ2-7, is DVKVTQSSRYLVKRTGEKVFLECVQDMDHENMFWYRQDPGLGLRLIYFSYDVKMKEKGDIPEGYSVSREKKERFSLILESASTNQTSMYLCASNNDDSSYEQYFGPGTRLTVT.

The chain links TRBV29-1 to TRBJ2-3; 7 bases line up with TRBD1. This CDR3 has 14 amino acids. Germline V gene lookup returns CDR1 SQVTM and CDR2 ANQGSEA. Unmatched junction bases numbered 6, after V lost 6 bases and J lost 0 bases. CDR3 nucleotide sequence: TGCAGCGTGGGATGGGGACAGAGCACAGATACGCAGTATTTT. Amino acid sequence: CSVGWGQSTDTQYF.